This T cell receptor (beta chain) was captured by sequencing in a study of blood T cell repertoires in COVID-19. TCRdb's copy holds only in-frame clones and misses some; the assay was immunoSEQ multiplex PCR. Of some 170,000 clones listed, over 80% were seen once; the top ten hold roughly a tenth. The source is a woman over 75 with active or convalescent COVID-19. Sequenced sample: peripheral blood.

CDR3 sequence reads: CASSGRVPNEKLFF. The CDR3 nucleotides read TGTGCCAGCAGTGGGAGGGTCCCTAATGAAAAACTGTTTTTT. V usage is TRBV2 and J usage is TRBJ1-4; D unresolved. Germline CDR1 is SNHLY and CDR2 is FYNNEI. Trimming removed 4 bases at V and 3 bases at J, with 9 bases between. This CDR3 contains 14 residues.